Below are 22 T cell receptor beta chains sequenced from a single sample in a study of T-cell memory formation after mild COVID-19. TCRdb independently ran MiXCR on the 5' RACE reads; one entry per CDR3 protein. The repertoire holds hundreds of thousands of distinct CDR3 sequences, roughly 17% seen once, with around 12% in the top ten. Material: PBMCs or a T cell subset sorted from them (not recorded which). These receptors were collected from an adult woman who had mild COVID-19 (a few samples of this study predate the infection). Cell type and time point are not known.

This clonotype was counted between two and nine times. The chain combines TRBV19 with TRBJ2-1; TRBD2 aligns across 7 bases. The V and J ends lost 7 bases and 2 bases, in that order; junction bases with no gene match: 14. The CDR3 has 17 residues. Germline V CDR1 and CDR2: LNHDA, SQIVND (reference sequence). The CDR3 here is CASNPRGTGGTYNEQFF. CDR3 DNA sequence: TGTGCCAGTAACCCTCGGGGGACGGGAGGCACCTACAATGAGCAGTTCTTC.

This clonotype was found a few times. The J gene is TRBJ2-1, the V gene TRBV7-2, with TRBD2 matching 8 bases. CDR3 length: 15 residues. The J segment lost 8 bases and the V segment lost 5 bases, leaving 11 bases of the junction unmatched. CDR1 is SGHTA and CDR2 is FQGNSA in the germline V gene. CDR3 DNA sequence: TGTGCCAGCAGCACGACTAGCGCTGGTTCCTATGAGCAGTTCTTC. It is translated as CASSTTSAGSYEQFF.

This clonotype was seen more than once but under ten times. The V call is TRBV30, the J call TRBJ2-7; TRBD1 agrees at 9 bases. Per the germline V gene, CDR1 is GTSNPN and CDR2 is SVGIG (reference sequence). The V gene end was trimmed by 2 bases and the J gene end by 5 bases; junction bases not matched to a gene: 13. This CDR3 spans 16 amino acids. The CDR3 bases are TGTGCCTGGAGTCCACTAGGGACAGGGAGGTCCCACGAGCAGTACTTC. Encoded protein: CAWSPLGTGRSHEQYF.

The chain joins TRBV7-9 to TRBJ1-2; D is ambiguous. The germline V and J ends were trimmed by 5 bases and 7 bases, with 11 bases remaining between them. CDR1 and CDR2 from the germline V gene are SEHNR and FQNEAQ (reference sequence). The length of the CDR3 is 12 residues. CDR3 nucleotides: TGTGCCAGCAGCCCGGGCGGTTTTGGCTACACCTTC. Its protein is CASSPGGFGYTF.

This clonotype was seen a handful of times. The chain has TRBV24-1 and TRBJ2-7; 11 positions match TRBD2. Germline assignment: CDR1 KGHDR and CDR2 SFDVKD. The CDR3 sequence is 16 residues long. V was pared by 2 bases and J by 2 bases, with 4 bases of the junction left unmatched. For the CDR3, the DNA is TGTGCCACCAGTGATTCACTAGCGGGAGTCCCCTACGAGCAGTACTTC. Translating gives CATSDSLAGVPYEQYF.

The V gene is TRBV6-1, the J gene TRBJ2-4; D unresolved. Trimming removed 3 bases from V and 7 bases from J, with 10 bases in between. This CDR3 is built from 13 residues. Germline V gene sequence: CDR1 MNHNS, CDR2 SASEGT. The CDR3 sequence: CASSEVTVNIQYF. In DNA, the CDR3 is TGTGCCAGCAGTGAGGTCACGGTGAACATTCAGTACTTC.

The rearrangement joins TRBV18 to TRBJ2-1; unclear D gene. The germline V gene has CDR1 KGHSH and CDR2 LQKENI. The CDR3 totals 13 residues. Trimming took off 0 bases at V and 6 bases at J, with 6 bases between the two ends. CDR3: CASSPPVANEQFF. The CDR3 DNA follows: TGTGCCAGCTCACCACCCGTAGCCAATGAGCAGTTCTTC.

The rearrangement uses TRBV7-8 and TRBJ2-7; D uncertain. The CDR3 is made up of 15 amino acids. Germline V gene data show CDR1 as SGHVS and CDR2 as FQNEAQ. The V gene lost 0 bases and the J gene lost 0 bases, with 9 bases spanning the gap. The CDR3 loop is CASSLADHSSYEQYF. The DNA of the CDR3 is TGTGCCAGCAGCTTAGCCGATCATAGCTCCTACGAGCAGTACTTC.

CDR3 loop: CASSEVTGENTEAFF. In DNA form, the CDR3 reads TGTGCCAGCAGTGAAGTGACAGGAGAGAACACTGAAGCTTTCTTT. The V gene is TRBV2, the J gene TRBJ1-1, with D possibly TRBD1 on 6 matching bases. CDR1 and CDR2 from the germline V gene are SNHLY and FYNNEI. The CDR3 extends over 15 amino acids. V gave up 1 base and J gave up 1 base, with 10 bases separating them.

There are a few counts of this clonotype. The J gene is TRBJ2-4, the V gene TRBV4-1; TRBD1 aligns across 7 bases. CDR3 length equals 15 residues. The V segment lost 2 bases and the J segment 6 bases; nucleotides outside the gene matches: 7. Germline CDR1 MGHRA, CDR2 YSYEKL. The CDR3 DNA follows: TGCGCCAGCAGCCAAAGGCCAGGGGGAATAAACATTCAGTACTTC. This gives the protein CASSQRPGGINIQYF.

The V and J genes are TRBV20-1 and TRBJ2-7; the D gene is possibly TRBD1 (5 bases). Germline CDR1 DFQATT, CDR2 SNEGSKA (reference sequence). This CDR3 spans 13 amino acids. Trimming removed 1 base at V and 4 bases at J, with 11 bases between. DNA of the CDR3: TGCAGTGCTAGAGCCCCAGGGTCTTACGAGCAGTACTTC. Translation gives CSARAPGSYEQYF.

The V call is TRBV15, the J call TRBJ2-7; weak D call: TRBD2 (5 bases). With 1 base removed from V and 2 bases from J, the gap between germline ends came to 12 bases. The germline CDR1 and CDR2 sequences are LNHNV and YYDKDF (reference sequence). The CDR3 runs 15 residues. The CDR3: CATSRVADLTYEQYF. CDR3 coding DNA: TGTGCCACCAGCAGAGTTGCGGACTTGACCTACGAGCAGTACTTC.

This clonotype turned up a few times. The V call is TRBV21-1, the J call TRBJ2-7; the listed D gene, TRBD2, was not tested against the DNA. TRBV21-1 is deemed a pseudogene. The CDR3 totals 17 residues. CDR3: CASRYLGELAGRNEQYF. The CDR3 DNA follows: TGTGCCAGCAGATATCTCGGAGAACTAGCGGGTCGGAACGAGCAGTACTTC.

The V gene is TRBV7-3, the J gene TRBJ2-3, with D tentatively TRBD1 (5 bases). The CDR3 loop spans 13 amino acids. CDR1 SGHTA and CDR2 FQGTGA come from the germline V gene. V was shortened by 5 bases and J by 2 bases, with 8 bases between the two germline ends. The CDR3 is CASSPGFTDTQYF. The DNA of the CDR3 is TGTGCCAGCAGCCCAGGGTTCACAGATACGCAGTATTTT.

The CDR3 DNA reads TGTGCCAGCAGCCCATTCGGACAGCTACACGAGCAGTACTTC. Translating it yields CASSPFGQLHEQYF. V gene TRBV7-9 combines with J gene TRBJ2-7; D possibly corresponds to TRBD1 (6 bases). Between the trimmed V and J ends, which lost 5 bases and 5 bases, there was a span of 16 bases. Germline V gives CDR1 SEHNR, CDR2 FQNEAQ (reference sequence). This CDR3 contains 14 residues. Combining the CDR3 with reference TRBV7-9 and TRBJ2-7 gives the whole variable domain DTGVSQNPRHKITKRGQNVTFRCDPISEHNRLYWYRQTLGQGPEFLTYFQNEAQLEKSRLLSDRFSAERPKGSFSTLEIQRTEQGDSAMYLCASSPFGQLHEQYFGPGTRLTVT.

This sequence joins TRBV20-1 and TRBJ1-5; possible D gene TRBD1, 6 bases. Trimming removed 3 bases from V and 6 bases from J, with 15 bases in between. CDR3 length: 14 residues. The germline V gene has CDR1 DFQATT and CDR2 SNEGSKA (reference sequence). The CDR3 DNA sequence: TGCAGTGCTAGTAGGGGGGATAAGGGTCAGCCCCAGCATTTT. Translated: CSASRGDKGQPQHF.

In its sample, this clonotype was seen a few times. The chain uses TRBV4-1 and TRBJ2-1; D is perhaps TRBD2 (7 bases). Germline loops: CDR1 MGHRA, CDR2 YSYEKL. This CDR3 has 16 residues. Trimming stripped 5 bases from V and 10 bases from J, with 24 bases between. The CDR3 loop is CASSNQLRGASWEQFF. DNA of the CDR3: TGCGCCAGCAGCAACCAGCTACGGGGGGCTTCGTGGGAGCAGTTCTTC.

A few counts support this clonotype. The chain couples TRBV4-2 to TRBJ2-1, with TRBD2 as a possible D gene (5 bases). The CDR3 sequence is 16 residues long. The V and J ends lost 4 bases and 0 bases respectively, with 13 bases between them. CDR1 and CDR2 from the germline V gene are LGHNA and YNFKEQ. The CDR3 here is CASSPILGNSYNEQFF. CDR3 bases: TGTGCCAGCAGCCCAATACTCGGGAACTCCTACAATGAGCAGTTCTTC.

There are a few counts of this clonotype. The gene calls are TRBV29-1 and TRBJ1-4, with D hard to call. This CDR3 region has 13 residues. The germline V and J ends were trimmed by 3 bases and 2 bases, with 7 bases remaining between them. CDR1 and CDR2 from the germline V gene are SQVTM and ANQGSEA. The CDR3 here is CSVDSGTNEKLFF. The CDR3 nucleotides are TGCAGCGTTGATTCGGGGACTAATGAAAAACTGTTTTTT.

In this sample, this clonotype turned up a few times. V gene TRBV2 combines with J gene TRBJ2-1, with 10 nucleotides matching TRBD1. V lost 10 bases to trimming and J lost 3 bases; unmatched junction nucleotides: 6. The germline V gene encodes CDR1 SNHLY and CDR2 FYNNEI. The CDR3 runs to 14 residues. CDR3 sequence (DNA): TGTGCCACTGGGGGACAGGGGTTCTACAATGAGCAGTTCTTC. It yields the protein CATGGQGFYNEQFF.

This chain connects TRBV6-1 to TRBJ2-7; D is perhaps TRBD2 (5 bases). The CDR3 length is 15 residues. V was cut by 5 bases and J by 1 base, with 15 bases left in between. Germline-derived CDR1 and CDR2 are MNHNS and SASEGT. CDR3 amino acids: CASSRGPTRSYEQYF. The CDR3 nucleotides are TGTGCCAGCAGTCGAGGGCCTACTCGGTCCTACGAGCAGTACTTC.

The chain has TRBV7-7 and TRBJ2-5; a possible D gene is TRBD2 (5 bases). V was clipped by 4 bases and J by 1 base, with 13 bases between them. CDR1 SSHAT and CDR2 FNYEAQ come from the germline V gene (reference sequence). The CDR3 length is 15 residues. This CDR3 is CASSSYAGPQETQYF. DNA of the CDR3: TGTGCCAGCAGCTCCTACGCGGGTCCCCAAGAGACCCAGTACTTC.